This TCR beta chain emerged from a study of T cells expressing NK-cell markers. Study details: It was sorted CD3+CD56+NKG2C+, CD3+CD56+NKG2C- and CD3+CD56-NKG2C+ T cells that supplied the TCR beta repertoires.

This CDR3 region has 18 residues. Germline CDR1 and CDR2: WSHSY and SAAADI. For this clonotype: The antigen is undetermined.

TCR beta libraries carry UMIs added by 5'RACE template switching. TCRdb re-called the 5' RACE reads and shows each CDR3 protein once, DNA omitted. The table for this sample gives about 540,000 distinct CDR3 sequences. Findings and limits, study-wide: HCMV specificity of the expanded NKG2C+ T cell clones stayed unclear.

The gene calls are TRBV10-2 and TRBJ2-2; TCRdb's D call, TRBD2, is unchecked because there is no DNA. The sequence derives from a young man in good health. The sample consisted of blood T cells: a sorted CD56 or NKG2C T cell subset, CD4+ or CD8+ T cells, or bulk PBMC T cells (not recorded which). The CDR3 loop reads CASSERGASGPNTGELFF.